The table lists the clone carrying this TCR beta chain with a count of one. What it recognizes is unknown. The data were obtained in a study of T cell responses to AZD1222 COVID-19 vaccine. General study results and limits: Rises in breadth and depth of Spike-specific TCRs came after two AZD1222 doses. Among the donors, most were white British and more were female, and clonal diversity was possibly underestimated.

Some clones are missing from TCRdb's copy, which holds only in-frame ones; the method was immunoSEQ multiplex PCR. The sample lists about 93,000 clones; 85% to 90% were seen once. Sequences were derived from peripheral blood, sampled 28 days after the second AZD1222 dose. The TCR was taken from an adult who received the AZD1222 COVID-19 vaccine.

The CDR3 sequence is CASSPNGGSGYGYTF. For the CDR3, the DNA is TGTGCCAGCAGCCCCAATGGTGGATCCGGCTATGGCTACACCTTC. This sequence joins TRBV3-1 (or the pseudogene TRBV3-2) and TRBJ1-2; D not certain. The CDR3 is 15 amino acids. The V and J ends lost 4 bases and 4 bases respectively, with 16 bases between them. CDR1 is LGHDT and CDR2 is YNNKEL in the germline V gene (reference sequence).